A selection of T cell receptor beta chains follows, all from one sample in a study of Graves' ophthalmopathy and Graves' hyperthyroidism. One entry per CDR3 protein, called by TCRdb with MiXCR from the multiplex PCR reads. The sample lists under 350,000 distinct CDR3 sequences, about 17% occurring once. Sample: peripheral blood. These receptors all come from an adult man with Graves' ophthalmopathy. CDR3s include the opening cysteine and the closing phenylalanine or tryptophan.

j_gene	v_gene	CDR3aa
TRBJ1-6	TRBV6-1	CASSEATRWNSPLHF
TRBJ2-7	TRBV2	CASSRKKGLAEEQYF
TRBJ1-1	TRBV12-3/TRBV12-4	CASSLGTGEVGAFF
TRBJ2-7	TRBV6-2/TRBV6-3	CASRTSGTGGHEQYF
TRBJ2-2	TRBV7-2	CASSLKRTGELFF
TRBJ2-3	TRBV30	CAFSPWNTDTQYF
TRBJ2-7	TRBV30	CAWSQESGGETYEQYF
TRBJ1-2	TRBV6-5	CASSYSHRGTYGYTF
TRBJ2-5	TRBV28	CASSPPAGTKYQETQYF
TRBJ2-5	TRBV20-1	CSARLRGEETQYF
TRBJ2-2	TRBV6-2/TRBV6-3	CASSTGLAGNTGELFF
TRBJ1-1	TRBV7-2	CASSLAAGLGTEAFF
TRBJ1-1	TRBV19	CASSADTLMNTEAFF
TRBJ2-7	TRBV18	CASSPLKTHTYEQYF
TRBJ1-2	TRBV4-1	CASSLRQGQGSYGYTF
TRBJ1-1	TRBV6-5	CASRAGTVNTEAFF
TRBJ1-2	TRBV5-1	CASSLEVPQGNYGYTF
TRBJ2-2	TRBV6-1	CASAKLGYLSTGELFF
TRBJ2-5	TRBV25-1	CASRDPSIQETQYF
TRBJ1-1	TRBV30	CAWTEGSEAFF
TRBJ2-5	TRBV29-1	CSAGGGTDETQYF
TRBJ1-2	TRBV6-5	CASSTWTALYDYGYTF
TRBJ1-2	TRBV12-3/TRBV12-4	CASSPPAYGYTF
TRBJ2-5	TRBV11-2	CASSLVGGWETQYF
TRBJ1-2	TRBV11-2	CASSLNSNYGYTF
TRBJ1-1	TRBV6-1	CASSQTTRRSEAFF
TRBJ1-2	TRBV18	CASSWDREYGYTF
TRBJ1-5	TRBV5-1	CASSLTPDRDYQPQHF